These 3 T cell receptor beta chains were sequenced from one sample in a study of T cells in localized non-small cell lung cancer. Repertoires were generated with immunoSEQ multiplex PCR, while TCRdb's copy carries only in-frame clones and drops some. The table has 30,000 to 35,000 clones, about 89% seen once. The sample was peripheral blood, taken before any cancer treatment. These receptors all come from a female donor over 55 with stage I lung adenocarcinoma.

V gene TRBV28 combines with J gene TRBJ2-3; 14 nucleotides agree with TRBD2. The CDR3 consists of 16 residues. Germline V CDR1 and CDR2: MDHEN, SYDVKM. The ends lost 5 bases at V and 5 bases at J; junction bases unmatched: 6. The DNA of the CDR3 is TGTGCCAGCAGTCCCCGACTAGCGGGAGGGGGAGATACGCAGTATTTT. Amino acids: CASSPRLAGGGDTQYF. Together with reference TRBV28 and TRBJ2-3, the CDR3 gives the full variable domain: DVKVTQSSRYLVKRTGEKVFLECVQDMDHENMFWYRQDPGLGLRLIYFSYDVKMKEKGDIPEGYSVSREKKERFSLILESASTNQTSMYLCASSPRLAGGGDTQYFGPGTRLTVL.

This chain joins TRBV4-3 and TRBJ2-7; 9 bases line up with TRBD1. Per germline, CDR1 LGHNA and CDR2 YSLEER. CDR3 length: 18 amino acids. The ends lost 2 bases at V and 3 bases at J; junction bases unmatched: 14. DNA for the CDR3: TGCGCCAGCAGCCAATACCCCCCGCGGACAGGGGAGGTCTACGAGCAGTACTTC. Its protein product is CASSQYPPRTGEVYEQYF.

CDR3 protein: CASSRQAGVSTDTQYF. The CDR3 DNA sequence: TGTGCCAGCTCACGTCAGGCGGGGGTCAGCACAGATACGCAGTATTTT. The chain uses TRBV18 and TRBJ2-3, with TRBD2 matching 7 bases. Trimming took 4 bases from V and 0 from J; bases not matched to a gene: 7. Germline V gene sequence: CDR1 KGHSH, CDR2 LQKENI. This CDR3 has 16 residues. The entire variable domain, with the rest obtained from reference TRBV18 and TRBJ2-3, is as follows: NAGVMQNPRHLVRRRGQEARLRCSPMKGHSHVYWYRQLPEEGLKFMVYLQKENIIDESGMPKERFSAEFPKEGPSILRIQQVVRGDSAAYFCASSRQAGVSTDTQYFGPGTRLTVL.